This TCR beta chain comes out of a study of cytomegalovirus exposure and HLA in healthy donors. Overall study results and limits: Previously analyzed data showed that most TCR beta V segments were productive at a frequency of about 87% or about 30%. Sequence variants that were highly shared formed a cluster that was likely a sequencing artifact. Later work found most CMV-associated TCR beta chains apparently HLA-restricted.

This clone was observed a few times. Antigen unknown. CDR1 and CDR2 from the germline V gene are SGHAT and FQNNGV. The CDR3 sequence is 15 residues long. The V and J ends lost 6 bases and 3 bases, in that order; junction bases with no gene match: 10. PCR employed 60 Vbeta and 13 Jbeta primers. The method was immunoSEQ multiplex PCR; TCRdb's version includes in-frame clones alone and lacks a portion of them. The data contain approximately 110,000 clones, 77% of them singletons. This sequence joins TRBV11-2 and TRBJ2-7; the match to TRBD2 covers 8 bases. This receptor was identified in a human donor in good health. Sequences were obtained from PBMCs. The chain's CDR3 is CASRDLGLAFYEQYF. CDR3 nucleotides: TGTGCCAGCAGGGATCTCGGACTAGCATTCTACGAGCAGTACTTC.